The 27 T cell receptor beta chains below come from one sample, sequenced in a study of blood T cells in healthy people across ages. Then a second PCR, running roughly 7 to 11 cycles, was carried out with a sample-barcoded 5' primer and a J-beta primer mix. Each CDR3 protein gets one entry after TCRdb re-called the 5' RACE reads with MiXCR. The sample yields over 1.5 million distinct CDR3 sequences, around half seen once. Material: blood. All receptors derive from a woman in her 40s in good health.

The V and J genes are TRBV27 and TRBJ2-1; D is perhaps TRBD1 (6 bases). Trimming pared 4 bases from V and 2 bases from J, leaving 18 bases between. The CDR3 sequence is 17 residues long. Germline-derived CDR1 and CDR2 are MNHEY and SMNVEV (reference sequence). The CDR3 DNA sequence: TGTGCCAGCAGTTCCCTTAACAGGGATCGAACCTACAATGAGCAGTTCTTC. It encodes CASSSLNRDRTYNEQFF.

The chain couples TRBV6-2 or TRBV6-3 to TRBJ1-4, with TRBD1 as a possible D gene (5 bases). This CDR3 contains 16 residues. V gave up 7 bases and J gave up 0 bases, with 15 bases separating them. Germline CDR1 and CDR2: MNHEY and SVGEGT. CDR3 protein: CASTSGLLATNEKLFF. The CDR3 DNA is TGTGCCAGCACCTCGGGACTCCTCGCAACTAATGAAAAACTGTTTTTT.

The rearrangement joins TRBV20-1 to TRBJ2-7, with D perhaps matching TRBD1 or TRBD2 (5 bases each). The CDR3 has 14 residues. Trimming left V 7 bases short and J 10 bases short, with 26 bases between. Germline CDR1 is DFQATT and CDR2 is SNEGSKA (reference sequence). The CDR3 coding sequence is TGCAGTGTGCCGCCTCGGGGACGTCGAGTGGGCCAGTACTTC. Translation gives CSVPPRGRRVGQYF.

This sequence joins TRBV4-3 and TRBJ1-2; D unresolved. The CDR3 length is 15 residues. V dropped 0 bases and J dropped 4 bases, with 12 bases sitting between them. Per germline, CDR1 LGHNA and CDR2 YSLEER. The CDR3 loop reads CASSQEGDRLYGYTF. The CDR3 coding sequence is TGCGCCAGCAGCCAAGAAGGCGACCGACTCTATGGCTACACCTTC.

This clonotype occurred once. Its ends do not fully match the called genes, so a read error is possible. V usage is TRBV3-1 and J usage is TRBJ2-1, with D unresolved. CDR1 is LGHDT, CDR2 YNNKEL, per germline (reference sequence). The CDR3 sequence is 11 residues long. The CDR3 region has the DNA TGTGCCAGCAGCCAAGTTTATGAGCGGTTCTTC. Translation gives CASSQVYERFF.

This clonotype was counted between two and nine times. The chain uses TRBV7-9 and TRBJ1-5; 8 bases agree with TRBD1. Germline V CDR1 and CDR2: SEHNR, FQNEAQ (reference sequence). This CDR3 comprises 14 residues. V lost 5 bases and J lost 3; bases outside the gene matches: 3. The DNA of the CDR3 is TGTGCCAGCAGCCGGACAGGGAACAATCAGCCCCAGCATTTT. This translates into CASSRTGNNQPQHF. Full variable domain (rest looked up from reference TRBV7-9 and TRBJ1-5): DTGVSQNPRHKITKRGQNVTFRCDPISEHNRLYWYRQTLGQGPEFLTYFQNEAQLEKSRLLSDRFSAERPKGSFSTLEIQRTEQGDSAMYLCASSRTGNNQPQHFGDGTRLSIL.

This clonotype was counted only a few times. This rearrangement joins TRBV9 to TRBJ1-2, with unresolved D. The CDR3 runs to 15 residues. Germline V gene sequence: CDR1 SGDLS, CDR2 YYNGEE. The ends were cut back, 0 bases at V and 0 bases at J, with 9 bases in the middle. CDR3 bases: TGTGCCAGCAGCGTAGATGGTACAGCTAACTATGGCTACACCTTC. Translation gives CASSVDGTANYGYTF.

The chain combines TRBV27 with TRBJ2-3; 7 bases align to TRBD1. Germline CDR1 and CDR2: MNHEY and SMNVEV (reference sequence). V lost 7 bases and J lost 5; bases outside the gene matches: 12. The length of the CDR3 is 15 residues. In DNA form, the CDR3 reads TGTGCCAGCAACTCCCTCCACAGGGGAATAGATACGCAGTATTTT. Translating gives CASNSLHRGIDTQYF.

The chain is built from TRBV10-3 and TRBJ2-4, with a tentative D call TRBD1 (6 bases). The end of the DNA fits TRBJ2-5 better, so the J call may be wrong. This CDR3 has 13 amino acids. The germline V gene has CDR1 ENHRY and CDR2 SYGVKD. The CDR3 reads CAISPGQSETQYF. The CDR3 bases are TGTGCCATCAGTCCAGGACAGTCAGAGACCCAGTACTTC.

The V and J genes are TRBV4-1 and TRBJ2-5; 9 bases are shared with TRBD1. V dropped 1 base and J dropped 9; count of bases not matched to a gene: 9. Germline V lookup: CDR1 MGHRA, CDR2 YSYEKL. This CDR3 region has 15 residues. Here the CDR3 DNA reads TGCGCCAGCAGCCAAGGGGACAGGGCGTCGGAGTCCCAGTACTTC. Protein: CASSQGDRASESQYF.

This clonotype appeared a few times. The V and J genes are TRBV27 and TRBJ2-1; 8 bases line up with TRBD1. This CDR3 has 16 residues. V trimming: 6 bases; J trimming: 2 bases; junction bases outside the gene matches: 9. The germline V gene encodes CDR1 MNHEY and CDR2 SMNVEV (reference sequence). CDR3 sequence (DNA): TGTGCCAGCAGACGACAGGGGTTGTTTCCCTACAATGAGCAGTTCTTC. Translating it yields CASRRQGLFPYNEQFF.

This rearrangement joins TRBV4-3 to TRBJ2-1, with D possibly TRBD2 on 6 matching bases. The CDR3 is made up of 14 amino acids. V was clipped by 4 bases and J by 5 bases, with 12 bases between them. CDR1 and CDR2 from the germline V gene are LGHNA and YSLEER. DNA for the CDR3: TGCGCCAGCAGCCCCGACGGAGGGGACAATGAGCAGTTCTTC. This sequence encodes CASSPDGGDNEQFF.

This clonotype was picked up a small number of times. The chain links TRBV7-2 to TRBJ2-1; D gene uncertain. V lost 1 base, J lost 0 bases, and 7 bases lay in between. Germline-derived CDR1 and CDR2 are SGHTA and FQGNSA. CDR3 length: 15 amino acids. The CDR3 DNA sequence: TGTGCCAGCAGCTTAGACACACTCTCCTACAATGAGCAGTTCTTC. It is translated as CASSLDTLSYNEQFF. Looking up the rest from reference TRBV7-2 and TRBJ2-1 gives the full variable domain: GAGVSQSPSNKVTEKGKDVELRCDPISGHTALYWYRQSLGQGLEFLIYFQGNSAPDKSGLPSDRFSAERTGGSVSTLTIQRTQQEDSAVYLCASSLDTLSYNEQFFGPGTRLTVL.

The chain employs TRBV12-3 or TRBV12-4 and TRBJ2-3, with 11 bases aligning to TRBD2. CDR3 length: 16 amino acids. With 5 bases clipped from V and 5 bases from J, the junction kept 9 bases outside the gene matches. The CDR3 nucleotides read TGTGCCAGCAGTATAATAGCGGGGGGGATGGAAGATACGCAGTATTTT. This gives the protein CASSIIAGGMEDTQYF.

V and J are TRBV20-1 and TRBJ2-7; 11 nucleotides agree with TRBD2. This CDR3 has 15 residues. Germline-derived CDR1 and CDR2 are DFQATT and SNEGSKA (reference sequence). J gave up 6 bases and V 6 bases, and 13 bases lay outside the gene matches. The CDR3, as DNA: TGCAGTGCCCAAGAGACGGCTAGCGGGGGGTGCGAGCAGTACTTC. Translating gives CSAQETASGGCEQYF.

This rearrangement joins TRBV6-1 to TRBJ2-5; TRBD1 agrees at 7 bases. With V trimmed by 7 bases and J by 11 bases, 10 bases remained unmatched. Per germline, CDR1 MNHNS and CDR2 SASEGT. The CDR3 loop spans 12 amino acids. For the CDR3, the DNA is TGTGCCAGCACCCGACAGGGACGTGAGCAGTACTTC. This translates into CASTRQGREQYF.

This chain uses TRBV20-1 with TRBJ2-1; the match to TRBD2 covers 9 bases. The CDR3 sequence is 14 residues long. The J segment lost 8 bases and the V segment lost 0 bases, leaving 5 bases of the junction unmatched. The germline gives CDR1 DFQATT, CDR2 SNEGSKA (reference sequence). The CDR3 protein is CSAREVSGGDEQFF. As DNA, the CDR3 is TGCAGTGCTAGAGAGGTTAGCGGGGGAGATGAGCAGTTCTTC.

The chain is built from TRBV6-5 and TRBJ2-3, with D perhaps matching TRBD2 (6 bases). The V and J ends lost 6 bases and 2 bases respectively, with 15 bases between them. Germline V CDR1 and CDR2: MNHEY, SVGAGI. The CDR3 is 15 amino acids. The DNA of the CDR3 is TGTGCCAGCAGATGCGATCTAGCGTCCACAGATACGCAGTATTTT. Translating it yields CASRCDLASTDTQYF.

This clonotype has more than one count but fewer than ten. This chain links TRBV4-1 with TRBJ2-7; D unresolved. Germline CDR1 and CDR2: MGHRA and YSYEKL. V gave up 0 bases and J gave up 1 base, with 16 bases separating them. This CDR3 spans 17 amino acids. CDR3 amino acids: CASSQENPFSASYEQYF. Here the CDR3 DNA reads TGCGCCAGCAGCCAAGAAAATCCGTTTAGTGCGTCCTACGAGCAGTACTTC.

V and J are TRBV20-1 and TRBJ1-3; D perhaps matches TRBD1 (5 bases). Germline V CDR1 and CDR2: DFQATT, SNEGSKA (reference sequence). The V end was cut by 6 bases, the J end by 4 bases, with 13 bases between. This CDR3 comprises 13 residues. The CDR3 nucleotides are TGCAGTGCCACCCGGGACGTCGGAAACACCATATATTTT. Translated, it gives CSATRDVGNTIYF.

The chain combines TRBV10-3 with TRBJ2-3; 14 nucleotides align to TRBD2. Germline V CDR1 and CDR2: ENHRY, SYGVKD. The CDR3 covers 20 residues. Unmatched junction bases numbered 23, after V lost 6 bases and J lost 9 bases. Written as DNA, the CDR3 is TGTGCCATCAGGAGGATCTCAGGGGGACTAGCGGGAGAACGGGTGAGAACGCAGTATTTT. This translates into CAIRRISGGLAGERVRTQYF.

This clonotype has more than one count but fewer than ten. The chain uses TRBV11-2 and TRBJ2-5; 11 bases are a match to TRBD1. Trimming at V came to 5 bases and at J to 5 bases, leaving 7 bases not matched to a gene. This CDR3 is 15 amino acids long. Germline V gene sequence: CDR1 SGHAT, CDR2 FQNNGV. The CDR3, as DNA: TGTGCCAGCAGCCCCGGGACAGGGGGTTATGAGACCCAGTACTTC. Translation gives CASSPGTGGYETQYF. The entire variable domain, with the rest obtained from reference TRBV11-2 and TRBJ2-5, is as follows: EAGVAQSPRYKIIEKRQSVAFWCNPISGHATLYWYQQILGQGPKLLIQFQNNGVVDDSQLPKDRFSAERLKGVDSTLKIQPAKLEDSAVYLCASSPGTGGYETQYFGPGTRLLVL.

This sequence joins TRBV7-9 and TRBJ1-5, with a tentative D call TRBD1 (6 bases). Germline CDR1 SEHNR, CDR2 FQNEAQ (reference sequence). V lost 3 bases, J lost 1 base, and 13 bases lay in between. The CDR3 covers 16 residues. In DNA form, the CDR3 reads TGTGCCAGCAGCTTGGTGGGGGGCGAAAGCAATCAGCCCCAGCATTTT. Translating gives CASSLVGGESNQPQHF. Variable domain in full (rest from reference TRBV7-9 and TRBJ1-5): DTGVSQNPRHKITKRGQNVTFRCDPISEHNRLYWYRQTLGQGPEFLTYFQNEAQLEKSRLLSDRFSAERPKGSFSTLEIQRTEQGDSAMYLCASSLVGGESNQPQHFGDGTRLSIL.

V usage is TRBV7-9 and J usage is TRBJ2-5; 9 bases fit TRBD1. In germline, CDR1 is SEHNR, CDR2 FQNEAQ (reference sequence). V gave up 1 base and J gave up 5 bases; unmatched junction bases: 8. This CDR3 is built from 16 residues. The chain's CDR3 is CASSLDRDRVWETQYF. The CDR3 DNA follows: TGTGCCAGCAGCTTAGACCGGGACAGGGTATGGGAGACCCAGTACTTC.

This clonotype was found once. The chain has TRBV6-5 and TRBJ2-1; 8 bases fit TRBD2. The length of the CDR3 is 14 residues. V was pared by 2 bases and J by 10 bases, with 7 bases of the junction left unmatched. Germline CDR1 is MNHEY and CDR2 is SVGAGI. Here the CDR3 reads CASSYNGGVSEQFF. CDR3 nucleotide sequence: TGTGCCAGCAGTTACAACGGGGGGGTGTCAGAGCAGTTCTTC.

CDR3 region: CASSTRGSGQETQYF. The CDR3 nucleotides read TGTGCCAGCAGCACCCGGGGTAGCGGGCAAGAGACCCAGTACTTC. The chain joins TRBV3-1 to TRBJ2-5; 7 bases are shared with TRBD2. Per the germline V gene, CDR1 is LGHDT and CDR2 is YNNKEL (reference sequence). V lost 5 bases, J lost 2 bases, and 8 bases stayed unmatched. This CDR3 contains 15 residues.

This clonotype was counted a few times. The CDR3 here is CSVVGTNYGYTF. CDR3 DNA: TGCAGCGTTGTGGGGACTAACTATGGCTACACCTTC. This chain joins TRBV29-1 and TRBJ1-2, with D uncertain. Germline V gene lookup returns CDR1 SQVTM and CDR2 ANQGSEA. Trimming pared 4 bases from V and 0 bases from J, leaving 6 bases between. The CDR3 sequence is 12 residues long.